The sequence of this T cell receptor beta chain was determined in a study of T and B cells in COVID-19 patients. BIOMED2 TRB-A/B primer pools were used in multiplex TRB PCR. TCRdb processed the multiplex PCR reads anew with MiXCR; each CDR3 protein has one entry. This table has 9,900 or so distinct CDR3 sequences, 25% to 30% appearing once. Study-wide results and limits: Active COVID-19 showed highly clonal TRB repertoires; recovery showed diversity and richness above healthy donors. No sequencing was yet done of CD4+, regulatory or CD8+ subsets, or of SARS-CoV-2-responsive or tetramer+ sorted cells.

V gave up 4 bases and J gave up 5 bases; unmatched junction bases: 10. The CDR3 totals 16 residues. Germline V gives CDR1 MNHEY, CDR2 SVGEGT. Blood genomic DNA input for TRB amplification was about 250-550 ng. This clonotype has only a few counts. Its antigen is currently unknown. This rearrangement joins TRBV6-2 or TRBV6-3 to TRBJ1-5; 8 bases fit TRBD1. Sequenced sample: blood. This receptor was identified in a human donor who had recovered from COVID-19. CDR3 nucleotides: TGTGCCAGCAGTTGGGGGTTGACAGGGGCAGATCAGCCCCAGCATTTT. Protein: CASSWGLTGADQPQHF.